This T cell receptor beta chain was obtained from a study of T-cell memory formation after mild COVID-19. Deletions cut 1 base from V and 3 bases from J, with 19 bases between. The CDR3 is 19 residues long. The germline gives CDR1 KGHSH, CDR2 LQKENI. The study's findings and limits: Cross-reactive memory apparently joined, as some responding clones appeared in pre-infection memory.

TCRdb redid the calling of the 5' RACE reads with MiXCR, one entry per CDR3 protein. The table includes hundreds of thousands of distinct CDR3 sequences, 20% detected once. Comments on this clonotype: The antigen is undetermined.

This sequence originates from an adult woman who had mild COVID-19 (a few samples of this study predate the infection). Cell type and time point are not known. The chain combines TRBV18 with TRBJ2-6, with a weak D call TRBD2 (6 bases). The sample consisted of PBMCs or a T cell subset sorted from them (not recorded which). DNA for the CDR3: TGTGCCAGCTCACCACAGTTTGGCGGAGGGAGTCTTGGGGCCAACGTCCTGACTTTC. It yields the protein CASSPQFGGGSLGANVLTF.